What follows are 5 T cell receptor beta chains derived from one specimen sequenced in a study of identifying expanded T cells in peripheral blood (dated by TCRdb to about 2019). Libraries were made using the immunoSEQ multiplex PCR assay. Held by TCRdb, this immuneACCESS table contains in-frame sequences only and omits some clones. Under half of the omission traces to an unresolved V gene where checked; the cause of the rest is unknown. Recorded for this sample are some 77,000 clones; roughly 91% of them occurred a single time. The top ten clonotypes cover 15% to 20% of the sample. Source material: blood. These receptors all come from a person between 18 and 69 years old in good health.

V usage is TRBV7-9 and J usage is TRBJ2-7; D is undetermined. V lost 2 bases, J lost 1 base, and 3 bases lay in between. This CDR3 has 12 amino acids. Per germline, CDR1 SEHNR and CDR2 FQNEAQ (reference sequence). The CDR3 loop reads CASSLNSYEQYF. The CDR3 nucleotides read TGTGCCAGCAGCTTAAATTCCTACGAGCAGTACTTC.

V usage is TRBV15 and J usage is TRBJ2-3; no reliable D call. V was trimmed by 0 bases and J by 4 bases, leaving 11 bases between them. This CDR3 has 15 amino acids. The V gene's germline CDR1 is LNHNV and CDR2 YYDKDF (reference sequence). The CDR3 is CATSRDRLGADTQYF. As DNA, the CDR3 is TGTGCCACCAGCAGAGATCGGCTAGGAGCAGATACGCAGTATTTT. Full variable domain (outside the CDR3, taken from reference TRBV15 and TRBJ2-3): DAMVIQNPRYQVTQFGKPVTLSCSQTLNHNVMYWYQQKSSQAPKLLFHYYDKDFNNEADTPDNFQSRRPNTSFCFLDIRSPGLGDTAMYLCATSRDRLGADTQYFGPGTRLTVL.

This rearrangement joins TRBV7-6 to TRBJ1-6; D possibly corresponds to TRBD1 (6 bases). This CDR3 has 17 residues. The germline V and J ends were trimmed by 5 bases and 1 base, with 15 bases remaining between them. Germline V gene data show CDR1 as SGHVS and CDR2 as FNYEAQ. Here the CDR3 DNA reads TGTGCCAGCAGCCCAGTTTCCACAGGGTCCTATAATTCACCCCTCCACTTT. This encodes CASSPVSTGSYNSPLHF. The variable domain in full, with the rest retrieved from reference TRBV7-6 and TRBJ1-6, is GAGVSQSPRYKVTKRGQDVALRCDPISGHVSLYWYRQALGQGPEFLTYFNYEAQQDKSGLPNDRFSAERPEGSISTLTIQRTEQRDSAMYRCASSPVSTGSYNSPLHFGNGTRLTVT.

This chain uses TRBV7-9 with TRBJ1-1; weak D call: TRBD1 (5 bases). The V and J ends lost 4 bases and 11 bases respectively, with 17 bases between them. Germline CDR1 SEHNR, CDR2 FQNEAQ (reference sequence). This CDR3 is 13 amino acids long. The CDR3 nucleotides are TGTGCCAGCAGCTATACGCAGGGAGGTTCGGCTTTCTTT. This translates into CASSYTQGGSAFF.

In this sample, this clone turned up once. V is TRBV28 and J is TRBJ1-6; D perhaps matches TRBD1 (6 bases). CDR1 MDHEN and CDR2 SYDVKM come from the germline V gene. Trimming stripped 8 bases from V and 3 bases from J, with 14 bases between. CDR3 length equals 15 residues. In DNA form, the CDR3 reads TGTGCCAGCGGGCCAGGGGAACTCTATAATTCACCCCTCCACTTT. This gives the protein CASGPGELYNSPLHF.